This T cell receptor beta chain was recorded in a study of CD8+CD57+ T cells in acquired aplastic anemia. The wider study: Sorted CD4+ and CD8+ cells gave an average of 3.2 ug of DNA.

Flow cytometry had shown expanded CD8+CD57+ cells in the patients chosen for sequencing. Patients had received no therapy at the time of blood sampling. The germline CDR1 and CDR2 sequences are MNHEY and SVGEGT. The V end was cut by 8 bases, the J end by 0 bases, with 8 bases between. The CDR3 runs to 12 residues. Genomic DNA provided the template from which TCR beta VDJ and CDR3 profiles were obtained. A single record per CDR3 protein comes from TCRdb applying MiXCR to the reads. The sample records under 500,000 distinct CDR3 sequences, around a third being singletons. For this clonotype: Antigen unknown. A single base separates this from a much larger clone, so it may be a read error.

Study-wide results and limits: Patients were compared with controls for CD8+ Simpson's diversity, and no significant difference emerged.

The sequencing sample was made of sorted CD4+, CD8+, or CD8+CD57+ T cells (not recorded which) from PBMCs. The source is a human donor with aplastic anemia. This chain connects TRBV6-2 or TRBV6-3 to TRBJ2-7; a possible D gene is TRBD1 (6 bases). The CDR3 DNA reads as TGTGCCAGCGGACAGAGCTCCTACGAGCAGTACTTC. Protein sequence: CASGQSSYEQYF.